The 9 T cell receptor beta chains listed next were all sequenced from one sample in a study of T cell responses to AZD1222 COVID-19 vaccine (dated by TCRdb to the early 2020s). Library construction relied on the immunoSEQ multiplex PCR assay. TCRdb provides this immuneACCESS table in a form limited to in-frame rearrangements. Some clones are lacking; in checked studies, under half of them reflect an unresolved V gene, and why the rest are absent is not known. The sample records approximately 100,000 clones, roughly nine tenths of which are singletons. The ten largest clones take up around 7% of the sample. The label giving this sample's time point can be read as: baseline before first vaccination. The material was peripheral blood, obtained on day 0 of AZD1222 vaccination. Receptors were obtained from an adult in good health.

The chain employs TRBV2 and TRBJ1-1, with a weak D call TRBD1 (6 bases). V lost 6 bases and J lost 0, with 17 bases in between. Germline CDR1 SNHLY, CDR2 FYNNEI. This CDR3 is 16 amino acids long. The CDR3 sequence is CASSFGQKGMNTEAFF. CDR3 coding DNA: TGTGCCAGCAGCTTTGGACAGAAAGGAATGAACACTGAAGCTTTCTTT.

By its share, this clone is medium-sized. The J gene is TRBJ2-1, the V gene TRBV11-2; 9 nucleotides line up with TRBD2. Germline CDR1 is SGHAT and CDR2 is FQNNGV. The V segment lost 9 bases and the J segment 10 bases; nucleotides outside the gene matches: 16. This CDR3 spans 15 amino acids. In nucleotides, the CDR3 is TGTGCCAGTAACCCCGGGACTAGCTCCCACCAGGAGCAGTTCTTC. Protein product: CASNPGTSSHQEQFF.

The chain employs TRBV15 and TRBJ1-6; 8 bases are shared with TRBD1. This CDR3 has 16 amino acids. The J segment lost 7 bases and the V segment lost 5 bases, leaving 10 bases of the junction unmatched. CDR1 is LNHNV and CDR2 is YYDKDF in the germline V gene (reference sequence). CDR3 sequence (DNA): TGTGCCACCAGCCGGGGCCTGACAGGGGCCAATTCACCCCTCCACTTT. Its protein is CATSRGLTGANSPLHF. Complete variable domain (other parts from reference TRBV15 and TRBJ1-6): DAMVIQNPRYQVTQFGKPVTLSCSQTLNHNVMYWYQQKSSQAPKLLFHYYDKDFNNEADTPDNFQSRRPNTSFCFLDIRSPGLGDTAMYLCATSRGLTGANSPLHFGNGTRLTVT.

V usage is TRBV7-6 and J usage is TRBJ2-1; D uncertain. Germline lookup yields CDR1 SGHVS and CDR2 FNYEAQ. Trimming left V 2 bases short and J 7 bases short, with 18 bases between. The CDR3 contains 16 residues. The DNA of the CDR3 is TGTGCCAGCAGCTTAATGGATCAAGGGATCGGGAATGAGCAGTTCTTC. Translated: CASSLMDQGIGNEQFF.

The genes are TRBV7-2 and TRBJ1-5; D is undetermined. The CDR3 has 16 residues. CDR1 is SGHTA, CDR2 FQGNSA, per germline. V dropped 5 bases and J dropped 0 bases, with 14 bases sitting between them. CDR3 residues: CASSLFLDFSNQPQHF. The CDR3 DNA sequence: TGTGCCAGCAGCCTGTTTCTGGACTTTAGCAATCAGCCCCAGCATTTT. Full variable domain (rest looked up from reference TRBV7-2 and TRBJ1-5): GAGVSQSPSNKVTEKGKDVELRCDPISGHTALYWYRQSLGQGLEFLIYFQGNSAPDKSGLPSDRFSAERTGGSVSTLTIQRTQQEDSAVYLCASSLFLDFSNQPQHFGDGTRLSIL.

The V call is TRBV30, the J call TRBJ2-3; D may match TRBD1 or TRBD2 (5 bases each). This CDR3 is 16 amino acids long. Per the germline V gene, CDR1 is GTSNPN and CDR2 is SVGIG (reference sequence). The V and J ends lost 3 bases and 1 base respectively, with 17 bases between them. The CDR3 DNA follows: TGTGCCTGGAGGAGGTGGGGGAGCTCGGGCACAGATACGCAGTATTTT. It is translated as CAWRRWGSSGTDTQYF.

The CDR3 loop reads CASSAETGTGNTIYF. CDR3 in DNA: TGTGCCAGCAGCGCTGAAACAGGGACGGGAAACACCATATATTTT. J is TRBJ1-3 and V is TRBV9; possibly TRBD1 for D (6 bases). Trimming pared 3 bases from V and 4 bases from J, leaving 14 bases between. There are 15 residues in the CDR3. Germline V gene lookup returns CDR1 SGDLS and CDR2 YYNGEE.

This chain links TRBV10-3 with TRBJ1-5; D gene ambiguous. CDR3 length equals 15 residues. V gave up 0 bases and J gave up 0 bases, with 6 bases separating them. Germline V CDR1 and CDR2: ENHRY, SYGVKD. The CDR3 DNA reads TGTGCCATCAGTGAGTCCGCCTTTAGCAATCAGCCCCAGCATTTT. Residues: CAISESAFSNQPQHF.

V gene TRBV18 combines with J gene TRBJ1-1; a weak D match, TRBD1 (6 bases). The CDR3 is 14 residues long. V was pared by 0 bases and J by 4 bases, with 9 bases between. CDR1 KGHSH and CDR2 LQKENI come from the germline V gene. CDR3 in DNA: TGTGCCAGCTCACCACCCACAGGGTCCACTGAAGCTTTCTTT. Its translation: CASSPPTGSTEAFF.